A single sample gave rise to the 5 T cell receptor beta chains below, sequenced in a study of OX40 agonist ivuxolimab in advanced cancers. TCRdb keeps only in-frame clones here, not all; method: immunoSEQ multiplex PCR. Among fewer than 95,000 clones listed, about 82% were seen once. The source was CD4+ or CD8+ T cells sorted from blood, collected in a trial of the OX40 agonist ivuxolimab. These receptor sequences come from an adult with an advanced solid tumor such as melanoma, head and neck, liver or kidney cancer.

This chain uses TRBV5-1 with TRBJ2-6, with 7 bases aligning to TRBD1. This CDR3 is built from 16 residues. Germline V gene sequence: CDR1 SGHRS, CDR2 YFSETQ. Unmatched junction bases numbered 6, after V lost 4 bases and J lost 2 bases. CDR3 residues: CASSRQGTPGANVLTF. Written as DNA, the CDR3 is TGCGCCAGCAGCCGACAGGGTACTCCTGGGGCCAACGTCCTGACTTTC.

The chain recombines TRBV7-8 with TRBJ1-1; D not resolved. This CDR3 is built from 14 residues. V lost 2 bases and J 5 bases, leaving 12 bases between the germline ends. Germline CDR1 is SGHVS and CDR2 is FQNEAQ. CDR3 residues: CASSLSQAKTEAFF. The CDR3 DNA sequence: TGTGCCAGCAGCTTATCTCAGGCCAAGACTGAAGCTTTCTTT.

The J gene is TRBJ2-5, the V gene TRBV27; 9 bases map to TRBD1. The V segment lost 6 bases and the J segment 5 bases; nucleotides outside the gene matches: 4. Germline loops: CDR1 MNHEY, CDR2 SMNVEV (reference sequence). The CDR3 consists of 13 residues. In DNA, the CDR3 is TGTGCCAGCAGACAGGGGGCGCGGGAGACCCAGTACTTC. Amino acids: CASRQGARETQYF.

This chain links TRBV6-6 with TRBJ2-7, with D unclear. Germline V gene data show CDR1 as MNHNY and CDR2 as SVGAGI (reference sequence). V gave up 4 bases and J gave up 6 bases, with 7 bases separating them. There are 11 residues in the CDR3. The CDR3 nucleotides are TGTGCCAGCAGTTCGGAAGTCGAGCAGTACTTC. It encodes CASSSEVEQYF.

This sequence joins TRBV7-9 and TRBJ1-1, with D uncertain. Germline V gene sequence: CDR1 SEHNR, CDR2 FQNEAQ (reference sequence). The germline V and J ends were trimmed by 2 bases and 7 bases, with 23 bases remaining between them. The CDR3 totals 17 residues. This chain's CDR3 is CASSLTVFGLSEDEAFF. The CDR3 DNA sequence: TGTGCCAGCAGCTTAACGGTTTTCGGGTTATCTGAGGATGAAGCTTTCTTT.